Listed below are T cell receptor beta chains from one sample, sequenced in a study of T and B cells in COVID-19 patients. TCRdb recomputed calls from the multiplex PCR reads with MiXCR, one row per CDR3 protein. This sample yields approximately 15,000 distinct CDR3 sequences, of which more than 25% are seen a single time; about 7% belongs to the top ten. Sequenced input: blood. Every receptor here comes from a human donor who had recovered from COVID-19. Both conserved end residues are part of each CDR3. Each record gives: CDR3 DNA, CDR3 protein, V gene, D gene, J gene, clone size. A D gene is named only where the DNA matches it firmly. Only some rows state a clone size, as once, few, many or a class for expanded clones.

DNA: TGCAGCGCCAGGGGTGACACAGATACGCAGTATTTT; CDR3: CSARGDTDTQYF; V: TRBV29-1; D: .; J: TRBJ2-3; size: medium-sized
DNA: TGTGCCTGGAGTGTAGGAGGGGAATCCTACGAGCAGTACTTC; CDR3: CAWSVGGESYEQYF; V: TRBV30; D: .; J: TRBJ2-7; size: medium-sized
DNA: TGCAGCGTTGTTGGGGGGAGGGACGAGCAGTACTTC; CDR3: CSVVGGRDEQYF; V: TRBV29-1; D: TRBD2; J: TRBJ2-7; size: medium-sized
DNA: TGTGCCAGCAGTTACGGTGGTACGGGTAATGAAAAACTGTTTTTT; CDR3: CASSYGGTGNEKLFF; V: TRBV6-5; D: .; J: TRBJ1-4; size: many
DNA: TGTGCCAGTAGCGAGACTAGCGGGAGGGAGACCCAGTACTTC; CDR3: CASSETSGRETQYF; V: TRBV19; D: TRBD2; J: TRBJ2-5; size: medium-sized
DNA: TGCAGCGTTGAAGACCTAGGACAGGGGCCCCCCCGAATGGAGTTCTTC; CDR3: CSVEDLGQGPPRMEFF; V: TRBV29-1; D: TRBD1; J: TRBJ2-1; size: .
DNA: TGTGCCAGTAGGCTAGCGGTTGACTCCTACAATGAGCAGTTCTTC; CDR3: CASRLAVDSYNEQFF; V: TRBV19; D: TRBD2; J: TRBJ2-1; size: medium-sized
DNA: TGTGCCAGCAGTTTAGACGCAGGATCAGCTTTCTTT; CDR3: CASSLDAGSAFF; V: TRBV12-3/TRBV12-4; D: .; J: TRBJ1-1; size: .
DNA: TGTGCCAGCAGCCCTCGTGGGAACACTGAAGCTTTCTTT; CDR3: CASSPRGNTEAFF; V: TRBV5-6; D: .; J: TRBJ1-1; size: many
DNA: TGTGCCAGCAGTTACTCTCGGGCTATGAACACTGAAGCTTTCTTT; CDR3: CASSYSRAMNTEAFF; V: TRBV6-5; D: .; J: TRBJ1-1; size: few
DNA: TGCAGCGTTGGAGCTGGGCAGGGTAATGAAAAACTGTTTTTT; CDR3: CSVGAGQGNEKLFF; V: TRBV29-1; D: .; J: TRBJ1-4; size: medium-sized
DNA: TGCGCCAGCAGCTTGGAGGGGAGGCTGGATACGCAGTATTTT; CDR3: CASSLEGRLDTQYF; V: TRBV5-1; D: .; J: TRBJ2-3; size: .
DNA: TGTGCCAGCAGTTACTCTAGCGGGGGCGGGGAGCTGTTTTTT; CDR3: CASSYSSGGGELFF; V: TRBV6-5; D: TRBD2; J: TRBJ2-2; size: .
DNA: TGCGCCAGCAGTCCAGGGTCAGGGGAGACCCAGTACTTC; CDR3: CASSPGSGETQYF; V: TRBV4-3; D: .; J: TRBJ2-5; size: .
DNA: TGTGCCAGCTCTCTTTCTATCAGGTACGAGCAGTACTTC; CDR3: CASSLSIRYEQYF; V: TRBV27; D: .; J: TRBJ2-7; size: few
DNA: TGTGCCTGGAGTGTGGGTCAGGGCTATCAGCCCCAGCATTTT; CDR3: CAWSVGQGYQPQHF; V: TRBV30; D: .; J: TRBJ1-5; size: many
DNA: TGTGCCAGCAGCTCTCCCCCAAAGGGGGCCTATGAGCAGTTCTTC; CDR3: CASSSPPKGAYEQFF; V: TRBV6-2/TRBV6-3; D: TRBD1; J: TRBJ2-1; size: .
DNA: TGTGCCAGCAGTCTCCTCCTAGCGGGCGAGCAGTACTTC; CDR3: CASSLLLAGEQYF; V: TRBV12-3/TRBV12-4; D: TRBD2; J: TRBJ2-7; size: .
DNA: TGTGCCTGGAGTGTGGGTAGAGGGAACACTGAAGCTTTCTTT; CDR3: CAWSVGRGNTEAFF; V: TRBV30; D: .; J: TRBJ1-1; size: many
DNA: TGTGCCAGCAGTTCACAGACAGGAGAGTACGAGCAGTACTTC; CDR3: CASSSQTGEYEQYF; V: TRBV27; D: .; J: TRBJ2-7; size: many
DNA: TGTGCCACCAGCAGAGCTGGGGGGAGCACTGAAGCTTTCTTT; CDR3: CATSRAGGSTEAFF; V: TRBV15; D: .; J: TRBJ1-1; size: few
DNA: TGTGCCAGCAGCTGGGGGTCTGGGGCCCGTACCTACGAGCAGTACTTC; CDR3: CASSWGSGARTYEQYF; V: TRBV5-6; D: .; J: TRBJ2-7; size: .
DNA: TGTGCCAGCAGCCGCCGACAGCGCGGCCCAACTAATGAAAAACTGTTTTTT; CDR3: CASSRRQRGPTNEKLFF; V: TRBV11-1; D: .; J: TRBJ1-4; size: .
DNA: TGTGCCAGCAGCCACTCCGGGGCAGATACGCAGTATTTT; CDR3: CASSHSGADTQYF; V: TRBV11-2; D: .; J: TRBJ2-3; size: few
DNA: TGTGCCCTGGGGAGTTTTGACACCGGGGAGCTGTTTTTT; CDR3: CALGSFDTGELFF; V: TRBV6-2/TRBV6-3; D: .; J: TRBJ2-2; size: .
DNA: TGTGCCAGTATGGTCACTAGCGGGAGCTCCTACAATGAGCAGTTCTTC; CDR3: CASMVTSGSSYNEQFF; V: TRBV19; D: TRBD2; J: TRBJ2-1; size: medium-sized
DNA: TGTGCCAGTAGTGAAGGGGGGCGGCTAGAGACCCAGTACTTC; CDR3: CASSEGGRLETQYF; V: TRBV19; D: .; J: TRBJ2-5; size: medium-sized
DNA: TGTGCCAGCAGGCGGAACACCGGGGAGCTGTTTTTT; CDR3: CASRRNTGELFF; V: TRBV6-2/TRBV6-3; D: .; J: TRBJ2-2; size: .
DNA: TGTGCCAGTAGTATGATCTATCGAGACACTGAAGCTTTCTTT; CDR3: CASSMIYRDTEAFF; V: TRBV19; D: .; J: TRBJ1-1; size: many
DNA: TGTGCCAGCAGTTTCCAGGGGGCTGGAGATACGCAGTATTTT; CDR3: CASSFQGAGDTQYF; V: TRBV6-5; D: TRBD1; J: TRBJ2-3; size: few
DNA: TGTGCCAGCAGCAGAACCGGGGAGCTGTTTTTT; CDR3: CASSRTGELFF; V: TRBV12-3/TRBV12-4; D: .; J: TRBJ2-2; size: medium-sized
DNA: TGTGCCTGGAGTGTCCGACAGGGGCCGAGCTCCTATAATTCACCCCTCCACTTT; CDR3: CAWSVRQGPSSYNSPLHF; V: TRBV30; D: TRBD1; J: TRBJ1-6; size: .